The clone carrying this TCR beta chain was seen ten or more times. Antigen: not known. The record originates from a study of naive and memory T cell subsets. Findings of the study overall: A clonotype means one alpha or beta sequence, not an alpha/beta pair.

Trimming left V 4 bases short and J 3 bases short, with 14 bases between. This CDR3 spans 14 amino acids. Germline assignment: CDR1 SGDLS and CDR2 YYNGEE. The beta constant-region primer was an equimolar mix of two oligonucleotides covering TRBC1 and TRBC2. The ligated cDNA underwent four PCR rounds using SP2 and nested alpha and beta constant-region primers. TCRdb reprocessed the UMI-ligation and nested PCR reads via MiXCR and lists one record per CDR3 protein. The sample yields some 16,000 distinct CDR3 sequences, roughly 10% seen once. Separate alpha and beta amplification began at the second PCR step.

The chain couples TRBV9 to TRBJ2-7; either TRBD1 or TRBD2 may fit D (5 bases each). Sequenced sample: central memory CD8+ T cells from blood. The clonotype was recovered from a human donor in good health. The CDR3: CASSLTGGGYEQYF. The CDR3 nucleotides are TGTGCCAGCAGCCTTACGGGTGGGGGCTACGAGCAGTACTTC.